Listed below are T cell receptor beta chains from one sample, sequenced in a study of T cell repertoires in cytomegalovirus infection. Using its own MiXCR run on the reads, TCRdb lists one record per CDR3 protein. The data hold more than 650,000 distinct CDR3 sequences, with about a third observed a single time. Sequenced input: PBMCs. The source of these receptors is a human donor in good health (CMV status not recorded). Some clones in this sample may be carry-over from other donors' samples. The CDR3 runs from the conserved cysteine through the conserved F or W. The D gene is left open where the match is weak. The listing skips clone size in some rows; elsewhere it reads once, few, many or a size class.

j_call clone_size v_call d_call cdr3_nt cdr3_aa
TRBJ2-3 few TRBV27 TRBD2 TGTGCCAGCAGTTTCGTGGGGACTAGTGGGGGGAGGACAGATACGCAGTATTTT CASSFVGTSGGRTDTQYF
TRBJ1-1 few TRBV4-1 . TGCGCCAGCAGCCAAGATAATAGGGGGGCGGGAAAGGACACTGAAGCTTTCTTT CASSQDNRGAGKDTEAFF
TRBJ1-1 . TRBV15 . TGTGCCACCAGCAGAGGCACAGAGAACACTGAAGCTTTCTTT CATSRGTENTEAFF
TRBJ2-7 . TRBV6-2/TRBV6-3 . TGTGCCAGCAGTAACCACCGAAGAGGAGGAGCTCGGGAGCAGTACTTC CASSNHRRGGAREQYF
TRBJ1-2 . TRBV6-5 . TGTGCCAGCAGACCGACCGGGGGAATAGTCTATGGCTACACCTTC CASRPTGGIVYGYTF
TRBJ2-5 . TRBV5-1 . TGCGCCAGCAGCGGGGGGACCAAAGAGACCCAGTACTTC CASSGGTKETQYF
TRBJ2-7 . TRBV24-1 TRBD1 TGTGCCACCAGTGGGATAAGGGACAGAACCTACGAGCAGTACTTC CATSGIRDRTYEQYF
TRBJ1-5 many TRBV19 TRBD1 TGTGCCAGTAGTATCCTGGGGACAGGGGTTCAGCCCCAGCATTTT CASSILGTGVQPQHF
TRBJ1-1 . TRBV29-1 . TGCAGCGTTAAGTACGCTGGCACTGAAGCTTTCTTT CSVKYAGTEAFF
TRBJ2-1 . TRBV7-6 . TGTGCCAGCAGCGTCCTCGGGCGGGGTCCAGGGAATGAGCAGTTCTTC CASSVLGRGPGNEQFF
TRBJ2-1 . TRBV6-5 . TGTGCCAGCAGTTACTCTCGGGGCAGCCCAGTATTCAATGAGCAGTTATTC CASSYSRGSPVFNEQLF
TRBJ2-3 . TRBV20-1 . TGCAGTGCTGCCACGCTCAGGAAGCGCACAGATACGCAGTATTTT CSAATLRKRTDTQYF
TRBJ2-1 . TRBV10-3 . TGTGCCATCACCCCAGATAGAGACCACAATGAGCAGTTCTTC CAITPDRDHNEQFF
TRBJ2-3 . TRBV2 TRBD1 TGTGCCAGCAAGGGGGCGAGCACATCCACAGATACGCAGTATTTT CASKGASTSTDTQYF
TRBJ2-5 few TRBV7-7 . TGTGCTAGCAGCTCCGGGGTTGACCAGTACTTC CASSSGVDQYF
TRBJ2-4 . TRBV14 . TGTGCCAGCAGCCGGTCGGGGGGCGGAAACATTCAGTACTTC CASSRSGGGNIQYF
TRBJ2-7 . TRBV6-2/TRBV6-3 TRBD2 TGTGCCAGCAGTTACGGGGGGCTGACGGGAGGGCCGACCTACGAGCAGTACTTC CASSYGGLTGGPTYEQYF
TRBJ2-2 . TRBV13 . TGTGCCGGACGATTTGTCACCGGGGAGCTGTTTTTT CAGRFVTGELFF
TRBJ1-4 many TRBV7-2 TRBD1 TGTGCCATTTCGACAGGGCCTAATGAAAAACTGTTTTTT CAISTGPNEKLFF
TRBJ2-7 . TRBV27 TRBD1 TGTGCCAGCAGCTTCGGGACAGGGTGCTACGAGCAGTCCTTC CASSFGTGCYEQSF
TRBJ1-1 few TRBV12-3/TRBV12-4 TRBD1 TGTGCCAGCAGTTTCCGGACAGGGGAGGAGGAAGCTTTCTTT CASSFRTGEEEAFF
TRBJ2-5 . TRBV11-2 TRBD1 TGTGCCAGTAGACCAACAGGGGCCCGGTACCAAGAGACCCAGTACTTC CASRPTGARYQETQYF
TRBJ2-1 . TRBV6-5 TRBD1 TGTGCCAGCACCCTCACAGGGGGTCCCTACAATGAGCAGTTCTTC CASTLTGGPYNEQFF
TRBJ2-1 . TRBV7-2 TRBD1 TGTGCCAGCAGCTTGGCCCGATCAGGGGGCCGGTTTAGAAATGAGCAGTTCTTC CASSLARSGGRFRNEQFF
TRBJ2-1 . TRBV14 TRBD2 TGTGCCAGCAGCCCCATAGCGGGAGGGCCGTGGTTCTTC CASSPIAGGPWFF
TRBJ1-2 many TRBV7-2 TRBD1 TGTGCCAGCAGCTTAGGGGAAAACAGGGGATATGGCTACACCTTC CASSLGENRGYGYTF
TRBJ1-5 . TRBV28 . TGTCCCAGCAGTTTACTGGGGGCGTTGGTGGGTCAGCCCCAGCATTTT CPSSLLGALVGQPQHF
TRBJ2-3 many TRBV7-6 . TGTGCCAGCAAAAATTGGGCGGATACGCAGTATTTT CASKNWADTQYF
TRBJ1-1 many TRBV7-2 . TGTGCCAGCAGCTTAGTTGTCGGGGGCAAAAGCATCATGAACACTGAAGCTTTCTTT CASSLVVGGKSIMNTEAFF
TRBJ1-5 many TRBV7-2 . TGTGCCAGCAGCTTAGACAGGGACCAGCCCCAGCATTTT CASSLDRDQPQHF
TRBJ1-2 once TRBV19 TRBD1 TGTGCCAGTAGTGCAAGACGGGACAGGGCGAACTATGGCTACACCTTC CASSARRDRANYGYTF
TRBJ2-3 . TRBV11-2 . TGTGCCAGCAGCCTCCGACTTGGGGAAGGAACAGATACGCAGTATTTT CASSLRLGEGTDTQYF
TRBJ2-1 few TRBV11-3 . TGTGCCAGCAGCCCTACCGACGGGACGTCCTACAATGAGCAGTTCTTC CASSPTDGTSYNEQFF
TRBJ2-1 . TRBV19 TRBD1 TGTGCCAGTAGTACCAGGGGGCGTATGAATGAGCAGTTCTTC CASSTRGRMNEQFF
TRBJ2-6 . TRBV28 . TGTGCCAGCAAAGAAGACACCTCTGGGGCCAACGTCCTGACTTTC CASKEDTSGANVLTF
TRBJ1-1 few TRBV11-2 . TGTGCCAGCAGCTTTACGACAGGAAAGAACACTGAAGCTTTCTTT CASSFTTGKNTEAFF